What follows is one T cell receptor beta chain and its context. Its antigen is still unknown. TCRdb keeps only in-frame clones here, not all; method: immunoSEQ multiplex PCR. The sample records more than 5,500 clones, around 78% being singletons. CDR1 and CDR2 (germline): MNHNS, SASEGT. The CDR3 has 18 residues. The ends were cut back, 3 bases at V and 0 bases at J, with 19 bases in the middle. This sample is part of a study of tissue T cells after allogeneic stem cell transplantation. In the study overall: Pathologist review favored tissue samples showing histologically apparent lymphocytes.

The study, taken as a whole, reports: Anatomically similar tissues had similar TCR repertoires within each patient. Only a limited share of tissue TCRs appeared in blood or spleen. This small cohort was clinically heterogeneous, and sampling depth was a limitation.

The specimen comprised skin, sampled at autopsy. The TCR was taken from a male patient older than 55 with steroid-refractory graft-versus-host disease after an allogeneic stem cell transplant. Some of these T cells may belong to the graft donor. J is TRBJ2-3 and V is TRBV6-1; weak D call: TRBD2 (5 bases). For the CDR3, the DNA is TGTGCCAGCAGTGACTTGCGGGTAATACCCTCTAGCACAGATACGCAGTATTTT. Its protein product is CASSDLRVIPSSTDTQYF.